A single sample is the source of the 25 T cell receptor beta chains below, sequenced in a study of T cell changes during pregnancy in multiple sclerosis. Repertoires were generated with immunoSEQ multiplex PCR, while TCRdb's copy carries only in-frame clones and drops some. Found here are some 50,000 clones, approximately 95% of them singletons; the top ten hold under 7%. The starting material was CD8+ T cells from peripheral blood mononuclear cells, obtained in the first trimester of pregnancy. The receptors shown here come from a female donor with multiple sclerosis, enrolled in a pregnancy study.

The V gene is TRBV7-6, the J gene TRBJ2-7; 7 nucleotides match TRBD1. CDR1 and CDR2 (germline): SGHVS, FNYEAQ. Trimming at V came to 5 bases and at J to 1 base, leaving 5 bases not matched to a gene. CDR3 length: 14 residues. The CDR3: CASSPRDSSYEQYF. CDR3 nucleotide sequence: TGTGCCAGCAGCCCACGGGACAGTTCCTACGAGCAGTACTTC.

The chain employs TRBV19 and TRBJ2-2; D is uncertain. This CDR3 is 14 amino acids long. Trimming removed 3 bases at V and 1 base at J, with 6 bases between. Germline V gene sequence: CDR1 LNHDA, CDR2 SQIVND (reference sequence). CDR3 nucleotide sequence: TGTGCCAGTAGTATTGGCGGGAACACCGGGGAGCTGTTTTTT. Protein product: CASSIGGNTGELFF.

The rearrangement joins TRBV6-1 to TRBJ1-5, with 12 bases matching TRBD1. V shed 3 bases, J shed 6 bases, and the junction held 6 bases outside the gene matches. The CDR3 is 16 amino acids. The V gene's germline CDR1 is MNHNS and CDR2 SASEGT. CDR3: CASSDGTGGWGQPQHF. CDR3 in DNA: TGTGCCAGCAGTGACGGGACAGGGGGCTGGGGTCAGCCCCAGCATTTT.

The chain couples TRBV9 to TRBJ2-1; D is ambiguous. The germline V gene has CDR1 SGDLS and CDR2 YYNGEE. The CDR3 is 12 amino acids. V was cut by 0 bases and J by 6 bases, with 4 bases left in between. The CDR3 DNA reads TGTGCCAGCAGCGTAGCTCTCAATGAGCAGTTCTTC. It translates to CASSVALNEQFF.

The V call is TRBV27, the J call TRBJ2-7; 8 bases agree with TRBD1. This CDR3 spans 14 amino acids. Germline lookup yields CDR1 MNHEY and CDR2 SMNVEV (reference sequence). With V trimmed by 4 bases and J by 8 bases, 10 bases remained unmatched. CDR3 in amino acids: CASSSGTGPLQQYF. CDR3 bases: TGTGCCAGCAGTTCCGGGACAGGTCCCCTCCAGCAGTACTTC.

This chain uses TRBV27 with TRBJ2-7; possible D gene TRBD2, 6 bases. CDR1 is MNHEY and CDR2 is SMNVEV in the germline V gene (reference sequence). This CDR3 has 14 residues. The germline V and J ends were trimmed by 4 bases and 2 bases, with 12 bases remaining between them. CDR3 DNA: TGTGCCAGCAGTTCGGAGGGGATCACCTACGAGCAGTACTTC. It encodes CASSSEGITYEQYF.

This clone was seen a single time. CDR3 protein: CASSIENRNEKLFF. The CDR3 DNA reads TGTGCCAGTAGTATAGAGAACAGAAATGAAAAACTGTTTTTT. The chain joins TRBV19 to TRBJ1-4; D gene ambiguous. Germline V lookup: CDR1 LNHDA, CDR2 SQIVND (reference sequence). Trimming pared 0 bases from V and 5 bases from J, leaving 7 bases between. The CDR3 totals 14 residues.

The rearrangement joins TRBV27 to TRBJ2-3; 9 positions agree with TRBD1. CDR3 length: 15 residues. V was clipped by 5 bases and J by 8 bases; unmatched bases: 11. Germline values: CDR1 MNHEY, CDR2 SMNVEV (reference sequence). The CDR3 DNA reads as TGTGCCAGCAGTCCCCGGGACAGGGTTCAGGCTACGCAGTATTTT. The encoded protein is CASSPRDRVQATQYF.

The chain has TRBV27 and TRBJ1-1; D remains unclear. The ends were cut back, 3 bases at V and 4 bases at J, with 9 bases in the middle. The CDR3 consists of 13 residues. The germline CDR1 and CDR2 sequences are MNHEY and SMNVEV (reference sequence). CDR3 in amino acids: CASSLVSGTEAFF. The CDR3 DNA follows: TGTGCCAGCAGTTTGGTTTCGGGCACTGAAGCTTTCTTT.

The chain carries TRBV27 and TRBJ2-7, with 10 bases matching TRBD1. The CDR3 has 14 amino acids. Unmatched junction bases numbered 5, after V lost 2 bases and J lost 7 bases. Germline V CDR1 and CDR2: MNHEY, SMNVEV (reference sequence). As DNA, the CDR3 is TGTGCCAGCAGTTTACAGGGACAGGGGAATGAGCAGTACTTC. Amino acid sequence: CASSLQGQGNEQYF.

The chain carries TRBV11-3 and TRBJ2-7; D is perhaps TRBD1 (5 bases). The length of the CDR3 is 13 residues. V lost 1 base to trimming and J lost 5 bases, with 9 bases between them. Germline V gene sequence: CDR1 SGHNT, CDR2 YENEEA. In nucleotides, the CDR3 is TGTGCCAGCAGCTTAGTGGGGCAGGACGAGCAGTACTTC. This translates into CASSLVGQDEQYF.

The rearrangement links TRBV10-1 to TRBJ2-1; 9 bases map to TRBD2. CDR1 and CDR2 from the germline V gene are WNHNN and SYGVQD (reference sequence). V dropped 10 bases and J dropped 2; count of bases not matched to a gene: 6. CDR3 length: 14 amino acids. CDR3 sequence (DNA): TGCGCCACCGATAGCGGGGGACCCTACAATGAGCAGTTCTTC. Translating gives CATDSGGPYNEQFF.

The chain links TRBV28 to TRBJ2-5; a weak D match, TRBD2 (5 bases). Germline V CDR1 and CDR2: MDHEN, SYDVKM. The CDR3 has 12 residues. V lost 6 bases to trimming and J lost 5 bases, with 10 bases between them. Here the CDR3 reads CASSPGWETQYF. CDR3 DNA: TGTGCCAGCAGCCCGGGGTGGGAGACCCAGTACTTC.

This rearrangement joins TRBV10-3 to TRBJ2-5, with D hard to call. The length of the CDR3 is 14 residues. Germline assignment: CDR1 ENHRY and CDR2 SYGVKD. V gave up 3 bases and J gave up 1 base, with 9 bases separating them. The CDR3 is CAISDVRRQETQYF. CDR3 nucleotides: TGTGCCATCAGTGATGTGCGGCGCCAAGAGACCCAGTACTTC.

The chain couples TRBV27 to TRBJ1-2; D remains ambiguous. The CDR3 totals 15 residues. Germline V gene sequence: CDR1 MNHEY, CDR2 SMNVEV (reference sequence). Trimming left V 1 base short and J 8 bases short, with 17 bases between. CDR3 protein: CASSLWYSNSGGYTF. CDR3 nucleotide sequence: TGTGCCAGCAGTTTATGGTACAGCAACTCAGGCGGCTACACCTTC.

The chain uses TRBV10-1 and TRBJ2-3; 7 bases are shared with TRBD2. CDR1 and CDR2 from the germline V gene are WNHNN and SYGVQD (reference sequence). The CDR3 runs 14 residues. With 6 bases clipped from V and 4 bases from J, the junction kept 7 bases outside the gene matches. In DNA, the CDR3 is TGCGCCAGCAGCGGGCGGGAGCGCCCAGATACGCAGTATTTT. Its translation: CASSGRERPDTQYF.

The chain links TRBV27 to TRBJ2-2; maybe TRBD2 (6 bases). Germline V gives CDR1 MNHEY, CDR2 SMNVEV (reference sequence). There are 18 residues in the CDR3. Between the trimmed V and J ends, which lost 5 bases and 7 bases, there was a span of 26 bases. Here the CDR3 reads CASSPLSTGTHPYGELFF. CDR3 coding DNA: TGTGCCAGCAGTCCCCTTAGTACCGGGACTCACCCGTACGGGGAGCTGTTTTTT.

J is TRBJ1-5 and V is TRBV6-1; TRBD1 matches at 7 bases. This CDR3 has 15 residues. V lost 5 bases to trimming and J lost 2 bases; unmatched junction nucleotides: 6. Germline V gene data show CDR1 as MNHNS and CDR2 as SASEGT. CDR3 bases: TGTGCCAGCAGTCTAGACAGGGAGGGCAATCAGCCCCAGCATTTT. Translation: CASSLDREGNQPQHF.

The V gene is TRBV5-8, the J gene TRBJ2-2; 7 positions match TRBD2. Unmatched junction bases numbered 6, after V lost 1 base and J lost 0 bases. Per germline, CDR1 SGHTS and CDR2 YDEGEE. The CDR3 extends over 17 amino acids. The CDR3 region is CASSLTSVLPNTGELFF. DNA for the CDR3: TGTGCCAGCAGCTTGACTAGCGTATTACCGAACACCGGGGAGCTGTTTTTT.

This clone came up once. V usage is TRBV2 and J usage is TRBJ1-5, with TRBD1 as a possible D gene (5 bases). The length of the CDR3 is 16 residues. The germline gives CDR1 SNHLY, CDR2 FYNNEI. Between the trimmed V and J ends, which lost 3 bases and 0 bases, there was a span of 12 bases. The CDR3 nucleotides read TGTGCCAGCAGTGATTCGGGGACTTATAGCAATCAGCCCCAGCATTTT. As protein: CASSDSGTYSNQPQHF.

The CDR3 protein is CASSPGGETQYF. The DNA for the CDR3 is TGCGCCAGCAGCCCCGGGGGGGAGACCCAGTACTTC. This chain connects TRBV5-1 to TRBJ2-5, with TRBD2 matching 7 bases. Germline lookup yields CDR1 SGHRS and CDR2 YFSETQ. V gave up 4 bases and J gave up 5 bases; unmatched junction bases: 2. CDR3 length: 12 residues.

This clone was counted once. The chain carries TRBV2 and TRBJ2-5; 7 positions match TRBD2. The V gene end was trimmed by 4 bases and the J gene end by 5 bases; junction bases not matched to a gene: 13. Germline CDR1 and CDR2: SNHLY and FYNNEI. The CDR3 runs to 16 residues. DNA for the CDR3: TGTGCCAGCAGTGTGGGGAGGGCGGACTACCGGGAGACCCAGTACTTC. It encodes CASSVGRADYRETQYF.

The chain has TRBV11-2 and TRBJ2-3; D remains ambiguous. CDR3 length: 12 amino acids. The germline V gene has CDR1 SGHAT and CDR2 FQNNGV. Trimming took off 1 base at V and 5 bases at J, with 4 bases between the two ends. The DNA of the CDR3 is TGTGCCAGCAGCTTAGCTAGAGATACGCAGTATTTT. It specifies CASSLARDTQYF.

This rearrangement joins TRBV28 to TRBJ2-7, with D hard to call. The CDR3 sequence is 12 residues long. Trimming stripped 2 bases from V and 7 bases from J, with 9 bases between. Germline loops: CDR1 MDHEN, CDR2 SYDVKM. The CDR3: CASSLVFLEQYF. The CDR3 nucleotides are TGTGCCAGCAGTTTAGTATTTCTGGAGCAGTACTTC. Complete variable domain (other parts from reference TRBV28 and TRBJ2-7): DVKVTQSSRYLVKRTGEKVFLECVQDMDHENMFWYRQDPGLGLRLIYFSYDVKMKEKGDIPEGYSVSREKKERFSLILESASTNQTSMYLCASSLVFLEQYFGPGTRLTVT.

CDR3 in amino acids: CASSIAPPSNEQFF. CDR3 in DNA: TGTGCCAGTAGTATAGCCCCCCCTTCCAATGAGCAGTTCTTC. The chain carries TRBV19 and TRBJ2-1; D unresolved. This CDR3 has 14 amino acids. V was clipped by 1 base and J by 6 bases, with 10 bases between them. Germline CDR1 is LNHDA and CDR2 is SQIVND (reference sequence).